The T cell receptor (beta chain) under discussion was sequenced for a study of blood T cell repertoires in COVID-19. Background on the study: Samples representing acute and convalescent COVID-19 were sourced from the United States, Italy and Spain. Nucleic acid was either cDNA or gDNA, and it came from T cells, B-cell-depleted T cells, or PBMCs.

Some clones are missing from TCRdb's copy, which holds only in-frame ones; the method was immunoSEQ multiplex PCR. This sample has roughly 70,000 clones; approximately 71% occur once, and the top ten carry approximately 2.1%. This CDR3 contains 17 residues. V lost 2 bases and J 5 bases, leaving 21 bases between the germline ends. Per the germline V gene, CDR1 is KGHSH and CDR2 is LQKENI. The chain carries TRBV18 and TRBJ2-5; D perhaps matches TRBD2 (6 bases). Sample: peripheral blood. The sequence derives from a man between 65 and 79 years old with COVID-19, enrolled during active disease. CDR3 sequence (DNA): TGTGCCAGCTCACCATGGGGGGAGCGGCCCGAACGGGAGACCCAGTACTTC. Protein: CASSPWGERPERETQYF.